The 18 T cell receptor beta chains below come from one sample, sequenced in a study of T cell responses to AZD1222 COVID-19 vaccine. Method: immunoSEQ multiplex PCR; TCRdb's copy keeps in-frame clones and lacks some. The data show some 170,000 clones, roughly 94% seen once. The sample was peripheral blood, taken 28 days after the second AZD1222 dose. These receptors originate from an adult who received the AZD1222 COVID-19 vaccine.

The chain uses TRBV7-2 and TRBJ2-3; D is perhaps TRBD1 or TRBD2 (6 bases each). This CDR3 is built from 17 residues. The V and J ends lost 5 bases and 1 base respectively, with 19 bases between them. Germline CDR1 is SGHTA and CDR2 is FQGNSA. Written as DNA, the CDR3 is TGTGCCAGCAGCGCCGTAGGGGGGATGTTGGGCACAGATACGCAGTATTTT. This translates into CASSAVGGMLGTDTQYF.

V and J are TRBV19 and TRBJ2-1; the match to TRBD2 covers 13 bases. The V gene's germline CDR1 is LNHDA and CDR2 SQIVND (reference sequence). The CDR3 is 15 residues long. The junction had 7 bases not matched to a gene; V was cut back by 5 bases and J by 9 bases. This chain's CDR3 is CASSDPTSGRSEQFF. In DNA, the CDR3 is TGTGCCAGTAGTGACCCGACTAGCGGGAGGTCTGAGCAGTTCTTC.

The chain uses TRBV6-5 and TRBJ1-1; D gene uncertain. The CDR3 has 12 amino acids. CDR1 and CDR2 from the germline V gene are MNHEY and SVGAGI. V was trimmed by 6 bases and J by 1 base, leaving 6 bases between them. CDR3 in amino acids: CASSRRNTEAFF. For the CDR3, the DNA is TGTGCCAGCAGCCGCAGGAACACTGAAGCTTTCTTT.

V and J are TRBV3-1 (or the pseudogene TRBV3-2) and TRBJ1-5, with D unclear. The V end lost 0 bases, the J end lost 5 bases, and 8 bases lay between the germline ends. Germline values: CDR1 LGHDT, CDR2 YNNKEL (reference sequence). The CDR3 is 14 amino acids. The CDR3 is CASSQDLVDQPQHF. The CDR3 bases are TGTGCCAGCAGCCAAGACTTGGTTGATCAGCCCCAGCATTTT.

The chain couples TRBV27 to TRBJ1-2; TRBD1 agrees at 7 bases. CDR1 is MNHEY and CDR2 is SMNVEV in the germline V gene (reference sequence). The CDR3 consists of 14 residues. Unmatched junction bases numbered 4, after V lost 6 bases and J lost 0 bases. DNA for the CDR3: TGTGCCAGCAGGAGACAGGGTACTAACTATGGCTACACCTTC. Protein: CASRRQGTNYGYTF.

As for this clone: Other DNA sequences within the sample encode an identical CDR3. The CDR3 sequence: CASSLNTGELFF. The CDR3 DNA is TGTGCCAGCAGCCTTAACACCGGGGAGCTGTTTTTT. The V and J genes are TRBV7-9 and TRBJ2-2; D is unresolved. Germline V gene lookup returns CDR1 SEHNR and CDR2 FQNEAQ (reference sequence). The CDR3 sequence is 12 residues long. Trimming took off 5 bases at V and 2 bases at J, with 3 bases between the two ends.

The rearrangement joins TRBV2 to TRBJ2-1; the match to TRBD2 covers 7 bases. The V gene end was trimmed by 1 base and the J gene end by 2 bases; junction bases not matched to a gene: 8. Germline CDR1 reads SNHLY; CDR2 reads FYNNEI. CDR3 length equals 17 residues. Here the CDR3 reads CASSEVRRERTYNEQFF. CDR3 DNA: TGTGCCAGCAGTGAAGTTCGGCGGGAGCGGACCTACAATGAGCAGTTCTTC.

The chain has TRBV15 and TRBJ2-7; 10 bases agree with TRBD2. Trimming took 6 bases from V and 2 from J; bases not matched to a gene: 4. CDR1 and CDR2 (germline): LNHNV, YYDKDF (reference sequence). This CDR3 is built from 14 residues. The CDR3 reads CATRSTSGAYEQYF. The CDR3 region has the DNA TGTGCCACCAGGAGTACTAGCGGGGCCTACGAGCAGTACTTC.

A word on this clone: At one boundary the junction diverges from the germline segment, which might be a read error. The chain has TRBV4-1 and TRBJ2-1, with TRBD2 matching 9 bases. CDR1 MGHRA and CDR2 YSYEKL come from the germline V gene. CDR3 size: 11 residues. The CDR3 loop is CASSSWTSVVF. CDR3 sequence (DNA): TGCGCCAGCAGCTCCTGGACTAGCGTGGTCTTC.

The rearrangement links TRBV27 to TRBJ1-6; weak D call: TRBD1 (5 bases). Germline V gene lookup returns CDR1 MNHEY and CDR2 SMNVEV (reference sequence). Trimming pared 2 bases from V and 10 bases from J, leaving 15 bases between. CDR3 size: 15 residues. The CDR3 sequence is CASSLGGGGWSPLHF. As DNA, the CDR3 is TGTGCCAGCAGTTTAGGGGGGGGAGGTTGGTCACCCCTCCACTTT.

V usage is TRBV28 and J usage is TRBJ1-4, with TRBD1 matching 9 bases. CDR1 is MDHEN, CDR2 SYDVKM, per germline. This CDR3 comprises 16 residues. V gave up 6 bases and J gave up 10 bases; unmatched junction bases: 15. The chain's CDR3 is CASSRYPGQGEGKLFF. DNA of the CDR3: TGTGCCAGCAGCCGTTACCCGGGACAGGGCGAGGGAAAACTGTTTTTT.

The chain employs TRBV3-1 (or the pseudogene TRBV3-2) and TRBJ2-3, with TRBD2 matching over 7 bases. The CDR3 covers 16 residues. The V gene end was trimmed by 3 bases and the J gene end by 4 bases; junction bases not matched to a gene: 10. Looked up from germline, CDR1 is LGHDT and CDR2 is YNNKEL (reference sequence). The CDR3 bases are TGTGCCAGCAGCCAGCTCTCGGGCGGGAGCTCAGATACGCAGTATTTT. It codes for CASSQLSGGSSDTQYF.

This chain connects TRBV6-1 to TRBJ1-5; 7 bases align to TRBD1. The length of the CDR3 is 18 residues. Germline values: CDR1 MNHNS, CDR2 SASEGT. V was clipped by 3 bases and J by 0 bases; unmatched bases: 11. The CDR3 DNA reads as TGTGCCAGCAGTGATTTCTGGACAGGAACTTATAGCAATCAGCCCCAGCATTTT. Translated: CASSDFWTGTYSNQPQHF.

The V gene is TRBV7-9, the J gene TRBJ1-3, with D unresolved. V was clipped by 1 base and J by 4 bases, with 5 bases between them. CDR1 SEHNR and CDR2 FQNEAQ come from the germline V gene (reference sequence). The CDR3 length is 13 residues. CDR3 sequence: CASSLEGGNTIYF. The DNA for the CDR3 is TGTGCCAGCAGCTTAGAGGGAGGAAACACCATATATTTT. The whole variable domain, remainder taken from reference TRBV7-9 and TRBJ1-3, is DTGVSQNPRHKITKRGQNVTFRCDPISEHNRLYWYRQTLGQGPEFLTYFQNEAQLEKSRLLSDRFSAERPKGSFSTLEIQRTEQGDSAMYLCASSLEGGNTIYFGEGSWLTVV.

The chain combines TRBV3-1 (or the pseudogene TRBV3-2) with TRBJ2-1, with TRBD2 matching over 12 bases. Germline V gene lookup returns CDR1 LGHDT and CDR2 YNNKEL (reference sequence). The J segment lost 9 bases and the V segment lost 4 bases, leaving 7 bases of the junction unmatched. CDR3 length equals 15 residues. The CDR3 protein is CASSLPGLAGSEQFF. DNA for the CDR3: TGTGCCAGCAGCCTACCGGGACTAGCGGGTAGTGAGCAGTTCTTC.

The J gene is TRBJ2-1, the V gene TRBV5-6; D is uncertain. The CDR3 totals 17 residues. Looked up from germline, CDR1 is SGHDT and CDR2 is YYEEEE. Trimming removed 3 bases at V and 0 bases at J, with 16 bases between. CDR3 DNA: TGTGCCAGCAGCTCGCCCAACTGGCTCCTCTCCTACAATGAGCAGTTCTTC. Translating gives CASSSPNWLLSYNEQFF.

This chain uses TRBV28 with TRBJ1-1, with TRBD1 matching 11 bases. The CDR3 has 14 residues. Germline-derived CDR1 and CDR2 are MDHEN and SYDVKM. V trimming: 5 bases; J trimming: 6 bases; junction bases outside the gene matches: 5. Here the CDR3 DNA reads TGTGCCAGCAGTCCGGGACAGGGGGTCTCTGAAGCTTTCTTT. It yields the protein CASSPGQGVSEAFF. The full variable domain, in which reference TRBV28 and TRBJ1-1 provide the parts outside the CDR3, is DVKVTQSSRYLVKRTGEKVFLECVQDMDHENMFWYRQDPGLGLRLIYFSYDVKMKEKGDIPEGYSVSREKKERFSLILESASTNQTSMYLCASSPGQGVSEAFFGQGTRLTVV.

V and J are TRBV19 and TRBJ2-1; D possibly matches TRBD1 or TRBD2 (5 bases each). CDR1 is LNHDA and CDR2 is SQIVND in the germline V gene (reference sequence). V was clipped by 1 base and J by 6 bases, with 7 bases between them. CDR3 length: 13 amino acids. Here the CDR3 DNA reads TGTGCCAGTAGTATAGTGGGGACCAATGAGCAGTTCTTC. Translated, it gives CASSIVGTNEQFF.